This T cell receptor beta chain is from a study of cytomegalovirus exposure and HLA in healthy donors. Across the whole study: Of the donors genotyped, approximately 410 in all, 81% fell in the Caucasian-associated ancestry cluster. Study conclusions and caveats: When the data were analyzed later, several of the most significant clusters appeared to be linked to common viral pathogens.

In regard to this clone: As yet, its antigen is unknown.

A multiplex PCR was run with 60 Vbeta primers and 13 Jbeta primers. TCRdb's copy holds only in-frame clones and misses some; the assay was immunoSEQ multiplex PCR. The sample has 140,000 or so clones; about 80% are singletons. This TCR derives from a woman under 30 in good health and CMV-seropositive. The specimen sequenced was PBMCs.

The CDR3 sequence is CASSLAGGLGNEQFF. As DNA, the CDR3 is TGTGCCAGCAGCTTGGCGGGGGGGCTGGGTAATGAGCAGTTCTTC. The rearrangement links TRBV5-4 to TRBJ2-1, with TRBD2 matching 8 bases. Unmatched junction bases numbered 6, after V lost 0 bases and J lost 7 bases. Germline lookup yields CDR1 SGHNT and CDR2 YYREEE (reference sequence). The CDR3 sequence is 15 residues long. Looking up the rest from reference TRBV5-4 and TRBJ2-1 gives the full variable domain: ETGVTQSPTHLIKTRGQQVTLRCSSQSGHNTVSWYQQALGQGPQFIFQYYREEENGRGNFPPRFSGLQFPNYSSELNVNALELDDSALYLCASSLAGGLGNEQFFGPGTRLTVL.